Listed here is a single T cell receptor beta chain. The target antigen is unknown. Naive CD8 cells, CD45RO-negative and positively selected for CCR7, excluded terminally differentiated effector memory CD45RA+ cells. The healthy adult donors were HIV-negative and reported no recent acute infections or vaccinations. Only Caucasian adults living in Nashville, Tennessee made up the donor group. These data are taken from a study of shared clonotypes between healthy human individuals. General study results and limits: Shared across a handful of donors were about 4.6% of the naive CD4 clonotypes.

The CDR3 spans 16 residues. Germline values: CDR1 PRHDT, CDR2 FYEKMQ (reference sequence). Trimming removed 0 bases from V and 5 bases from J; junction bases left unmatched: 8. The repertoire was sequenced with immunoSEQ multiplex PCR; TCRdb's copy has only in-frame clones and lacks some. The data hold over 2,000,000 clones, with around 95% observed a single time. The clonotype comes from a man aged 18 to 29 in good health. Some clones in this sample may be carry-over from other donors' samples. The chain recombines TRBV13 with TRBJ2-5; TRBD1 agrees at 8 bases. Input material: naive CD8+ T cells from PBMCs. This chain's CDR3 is CASSLGGQGRTETQYF. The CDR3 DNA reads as TGTGCCAGCAGCTTAGGCGGACAGGGTAGGACGGAGACCCAGTACTTC.